A selection of T cell receptor beta chains follows, all from one sample in a study of neurological immune-mediated disorders. TCRdb used MiXCR to reprocess the 5' RACE reads, holding one entry per CDR3 protein. The sample includes about 71,000 distinct CDR3 sequences, 10% to 13% of them seen just once. Sequenced sample: PBMCs. These TCRs come from a man aged 25 to 45 in good health. Both conserved end residues are part of each CDR3. Each record gives: D gene, J gene, clone size, V gene, CDR3 protein, CDR3 DNA. D genes are given only for firm matches. Expanded clones are given a class, and other clones once, few, many or no size at all.

- | TRBJ2-2 | many | TRBV20-1 | CSAPGVEASNTGELFF | TGCAGTGCTCCGGGGGTAGAGGCGTCGAACACCGGGGAGCTGTTTTTT
- | TRBJ1-1 | - | TRBV6-5 | CASSPVAVADTEAFF | TGTGCCAGCAGCCCCGTGGCGGTAGCGGACACTGAAGCTTTCTTT
TRBD2 | TRBJ2-3 | few | TRBV14 | CASSQDASGSWADTQYF | TGTGCCAGCAGCCAAGACGCTAGCGGGAGTTGGGCAGATACGCAGTATTTT
- | TRBJ2-7 | many | TRBV27 | CASKPGGTYEQYF | TGTGCCAGCAAGCCAGGGGGGACCTACGAGCAGTACTTC
TRBD1 | TRBJ2-5 | many | TRBV7-2 | CASSLRTGGRETQYF | TGTGCCAGCAGCTTGCGGACAGGGGGTCGGGAGACCCAGTACTTC
- | TRBJ2-3 | - | TRBV9 | CVSSADVVVNTDTQYF | TGTGTCAGCAGCGCAGACGTAGTGGTAAACACAGATACGCAGTATTTT
TRBD2 | TRBJ2-3 | many | TRBV27 | CASSTVAGGRDTQYF | TGTGCCAGCAGTACAGTAGCGGGAGGGCGAGATACGCAGTATTTT
- | TRBJ2-3 | many | TRBV5-1 | CASSAVPRESTDTQYF | TGCGCCAGCAGCGCCGTCCCCAGGGAAAGCACAGATACGCAGTATTTT
TRBD1 | TRBJ2-7 | many | TRBV28 | CASSSGGQGSDEQYF | TGTGCCAGCAGCTCTGGTGGACAGGGGTCCGACGAGCAGTACTTC
- | TRBJ1-3 | many | TRBV20-1 | CSARMDGGSGNTIYF | TGCAGTGCTAGGATGGATGGGGGCTCTGGAAACACCATATATTTT
TRBD1 | TRBJ2-2 | many | TRBV5-1 | CASSPSIGTGDNTGELFF | TGCGCCAGCAGCCCATCCATAGGGACAGGGGACAACACCGGGGAGCTGTTTTTT
TRBD2 | TRBJ2-3 | many | TRBV5-1 | CASSTRAGDPSTDTQYF | TGCGCCAGCAGCACAAGAGCGGGGGACCCTAGCACAGATACGCAGTATTTT
TRBD2 | TRBJ2-2 | - | TRBV11-2 | CASSLDRLAVNTGELFF | TGTGCCAGCAGCTTAGATCGGCTAGCGGTGAACACCGGGGAGCTGTTTTTT
- | TRBJ2-2 | many | TRBV7-2 | CASSLDSLGGNTGELFF | TGTGCCAGCAGCTTAGATTCCCTGGGGGGGAACACCGGGGAGCTGTTTTTT
- | TRBJ2-5 | many | TRBV28 | CASSKGETQYF | TGTGCCAGCAGCAAGGGGGAGACCCAGTACTTC
- | TRBJ1-3 | many | TRBV6-5 | CASSYKLGGGNTIYF | TGTGCCAGCAGTTACAAGTTGGGCGGTGGAAACACCATATATTTT
- | TRBJ2-5 | many | TRBV20-1 | CSAPHRDQETQYF | TGCAGTGCCCCCCACAGGGACCAAGAGACCCAGTACTTC
- | TRBJ2-7 | many | TRBV20-1 | CSASLGARGEQYF | TGCAGTGCTAGCTTGGGGGCTCGTGGGGAGCAGTACTTC
- | TRBJ2-2 | many | TRBV5-1 | CASRSQSGANTGELFF | TGCGCCAGCAGGTCTCAGTCAGGGGCGAACACCGGGGAGCTGTTTTTT
TRBD2 | TRBJ2-7 | many | TRBV5-1 | CASSLLGAGDGSYEQYF | TGCGCCAGCAGCTTGTTGGGTGCGGGAGATGGATCCTACGAGCAGTACTTC
- | TRBJ2-3 | many | TRBV12-3/TRBV12-4 | CASSLVRGTQYF | TGTGCCAGCAGTTTAGTTCGGGGAACGCAGTATTTT
TRBD2 | TRBJ2-7 | - | TRBV27 | CASSPTPGLAATGYEQYF | TGTGCCAGCAGTCCAACCCCGGGACTAGCGGCCACGGGCTACGAGCAGTACTTC
- | TRBJ2-5 | few | TRBV11-2 | CASSSERRDRETQYF | TGTGCCAGCAGCTCGGAAAGGAGGGATAGAGAGACCCAGTACTTC
- | TRBJ2-2 | many | TRBV7-3 | CASSSGLATGELFF | TGTGCCAGCAGCTCGGGACTTGCCACCGGGGAGCTGTTTTTT
TRBD1 | TRBJ2-5 | - | TRBV19 | CASRTWDRDLETQYF | TGTGCCAGTAGGACGTGGGACAGAGATTTGGAGACCCAGTACTTC
- | TRBJ2-1 | many | TRBV27 | CASSSSSNHEQFF | TGTGCCAGCAGTTCGTCTAGCAATCATGAGCAGTTCTTC
- | TRBJ2-1 | many | TRBV7-3 | CASSWEGGLVNEQFF | TGTGCCAGCAGCTGGGAGGGGGGGCTAGTCAATGAGCAGTTCTTC
- | TRBJ2-3 | many | TRBV5-1 | CASSPRQSTDTQYF | TGCGCCAGCAGCCCTAGACAGAGCACAGATACGCAGTATTTT
- | TRBJ2-6 | many | TRBV4-2 | CASSQPGLFSGANVLTF | TGTGCCAGCAGCCAGCCCGGGTTGTTCTCTGGTGCCAACGTCCTGACTTTC
- | TRBJ1-2 | many | TRBV29-1 | CSVEDLSRDGYTF | TGCAGCGTTGAAGATCTCTCGCGGGATGGCTACACCTTC
TRBD2 | TRBJ2-2 | many | TRBV7-2 | CASSQSGRTTGELFF | TGTGCCAGCAGCCAGAGCGGGAGGACCACCGGGGAGCTGTTTTTT
- | TRBJ2-5 | many | TRBV5-6 | CANSLGETQYF | TGTGCCAACAGCTTGGGGGAGACCCAGTACTTC
- | TRBJ2-3 | many | TRBV20-1 | CSEGASTDTQYF | TGCAGTGAAGGGGCCAGCACAGATACGCAGTATTTT
TRBD2 | TRBJ2-7 | many | TRBV29-1 | CSVRAGGPDREQYF | TGCAGCGTTCGTGCGGGAGGGCCGGATCGCGAGCAGTACTTC
- | TRBJ2-1 | many | TRBV12-3/TRBV12-4 | CASSFVGTQAAYNEQFF | TGTGCCAGCAGTTTTGTCGGGACGCAGGCCGCCTACAATGAGCAGTTCTTC
- | TRBJ1-1 | many | TRBV11-3 | CASSLGGAFVSEAFF | TGTGCCAGCAGCCTCGGGGGGGCATTCGTCAGTGAAGCTTTCTTT
- | TRBJ2-7 | many | TRBV20-1 | CSARYPSYEQYF | TGCAGTGCTCGGTACCCGTCCTACGAGCAGTACTTC
- | TRBJ1-2 | many | TRBV5-1 | CASSNRQAGNYGYTF | TGCGCCAGCAGCAACCGACAGGCCGGGAACTATGGCTACACCTTC
TRBD2 | TRBJ2-5 | many | TRBV14 | CASSPLGSGTQETQYF | TGTGCCAGCAGCCCCCTTGGGAGCGGGACCCAAGAGACCCAGTACTTC
- | TRBJ2-3 | many | TRBV10-3 | CAISEWPLALSTDTQYF | TGTGCCATCAGTGAGTGGCCCCTAGCGTTGAGCACAGATACGCAGTATTTT
- | TRBJ2-1 | many | TRBV3-1 | CASSQPPGYNEQFF | TGTGCCAGCAGCCAACCTCCGGGGTACAATGAGCAGTTCTTC
- | TRBJ2-7 | many | TRBV7-2 | CASSFLRDIYF | TGTGCCAGCAGCTTTTTAAGGGACATATACTTC
- | TRBJ1-1 | many | TRBV6-6 | CASGQQGRAEAFF | TGTGCCAGCGGCCAACAGGGTCGCGCTGAAGCTTTCTTT
- | TRBJ2-7 | many | TRBV5-1 | CASSLEPVTSYEQYF | TGCGCCAGCAGCTTGGAGCCGGTAACTTCCTACGAGCAGTACTTC
TRBD1 | TRBJ2-7 | many | TRBV4-2 | CASSQDFTGVYEQYF | TGTGCCAGCAGCCAAGACTTTACAGGGGTCTACGAGCAGTACTTC
- | TRBJ2-4 | many | TRBV25-1 | CASSEPGLNIQYF | TGTGCCAGCAGTGAACCGGGTTTAAACATTCAGTACTTC
TRBD1 | TRBJ2-5 | many | TRBV5-1 | CASRRAGTGAQETQYF | TGCGCCAGCAGGCGGGCCGGGACAGGGGCTCAAGAGACCCAGTACTTC
- | TRBJ2-1 | many | TRBV3-1 | CASSQARGSYNEQFF | TGTGCCAGCAGCCAAGCCAGGGGCTCCTACAATGAGCAGTTCTTC